The rows below give T cell receptor beta chains drawn from one sample of a study of T cells in Graves' hyperthyroidism and ophthalmopathy. TCRdb itself ran the multiplex PCR reads through MiXCR, one entry per CDR3 protein. The sample comprises approximately 410,000 distinct CDR3 sequences, roughly 14% of which are singletons, and roughly 13% rests with the top ten. Sequenced sample: blood. Source of these receptors: a man aged 18 to 35 with Graves' ophthalmopathy. The CDR3 runs from the conserved cysteine through the conserved F or W. The D gene is left open where the match is weak. Size tells how often a clone was seen (once, few, many) or the class of an expanded clone, and some rows leave it out.

clone_size: many
d_call: .
j_call: TRBJ1-2
v_call: TRBV5-1
cdr3_nt: TGCGCCAGCAGCTTGGACGCCGGCGACTATGGCTACACCTTC
cdr3_aa: CASSLDAGDYGYTF

clone_size: few
d_call: .
j_call: TRBJ1-1
v_call: TRBV5-5
cdr3_nt: TGTGCCAGCAGCTTGGCGGGGTCCGCTTTCTTT
cdr3_aa: CASSLAGSAFF

clone_size: many
d_call: .
j_call: TRBJ2-1
v_call: TRBV11-2
cdr3_nt: TGTGCCAGCAGCTTAGGGGGCTTCTCCTACAATGAGCAGTTCTTC
cdr3_aa: CASSLGGFSYNEQFF

clone_size: many
d_call: .
j_call: TRBJ2-1
v_call: TRBV12-3/TRBV12-4
cdr3_nt: TGTGCCAGCAGTTTAGGAGGGACTGTCCAACCAACCCTCCAGTTCTTC
cdr3_aa: CASSLGGTVQPTLQFF

clone_size: many
d_call: TRBD2
j_call: TRBJ2-3
v_call: TRBV20-1
cdr3_nt: TGCAGTGCTAGAATTGGGGCTAGCGGGAGGGCCCCAGATACGCAGTATTTT
cdr3_aa: CSARIGASGRAPDTQYF

clone_size: .
d_call: .
j_call: TRBJ2-1
v_call: TRBV27
cdr3_nt: TGTGCCAGCACGGATCCCTGGGATGAGCAGTTCTTC
cdr3_aa: CASTDPWDEQFF

clone_size: many
d_call: TRBD2
j_call: TRBJ2-3
v_call: TRBV5-1
cdr3_nt: TGCGCCAGCAGCTTTTCGGGAGGGAACACAGATACGCAGTATTTT
cdr3_aa: CASSFSGGNTDTQYF

clone_size: many
d_call: .
j_call: TRBJ1-3
v_call: TRBV11-3
cdr3_nt: TGTGCCAGCAGCTTAGATCGCAGCTCTGGAAACACCATATATTTT
cdr3_aa: CASSLDRSSGNTIYF

clone_size: .
d_call: .
j_call: TRBJ1-5
v_call: TRBV6-5
cdr3_nt: TGTGCCAGCAGTTACTCGAAGGGTCAGCCCCAGCATTTT
cdr3_aa: CASSYSKGQPQHF

clone_size: many
d_call: TRBD1
j_call: TRBJ2-7
v_call: TRBV24-1
cdr3_nt: TGTGCCACCAGTGATCCACGGACAGGGGGCCGAGACGAGCAGTACTTC
cdr3_aa: CATSDPRTGGRDEQYF

clone_size: .
d_call: TRBD2
j_call: TRBJ2-2
v_call: TRBV6-5
cdr3_nt: TGTGCCAGCAAGTATATTACCGGGACTAGGCCCGGGGAGCTGTTTTTT
cdr3_aa: CASKYITGTRPGELFF

clone_size: many
d_call: .
j_call: TRBJ2-7
v_call: TRBV3-1
cdr3_nt: TGTGCCAGCAGCCAAGTAGCGGAGTACGAGCAGTACTTC
cdr3_aa: CASSQVAEYEQYF

clone_size: few
d_call: .
j_call: TRBJ2-7
v_call: TRBV27
cdr3_nt: TGTGCCAGCAGTTTATTTCGGACGGTCCCCTACGAGCAGTACTTC
cdr3_aa: CASSLFRTVPYEQYF

clone_size: many
d_call: .
j_call: TRBJ1-1
v_call: TRBV20-1
cdr3_nt: TGCAGTGCTCCTGACAAACCCAACACTGAAGCTTTCTTT
cdr3_aa: CSAPDKPNTEAFF

clone_size: few
d_call: TRBD1
j_call: TRBJ2-7
v_call: TRBV5-6
cdr3_nt: TGTGCCAGCAGCCACCGGGACAGTGCCCTTCCCGTCTACGAGCAGTACTTC
cdr3_aa: CASSHRDSALPVYEQYF

clone_size: many
d_call: .
j_call: TRBJ2-5
v_call: TRBV5-8
cdr3_nt: TGTGCCAGCAGCAGGACCGGGGGCGAGGAGACCCAGTACTTC
cdr3_aa: CASSRTGGEETQYF

clone_size: .
d_call: .
j_call: TRBJ1-1
v_call: TRBV9
cdr3_nt: TGTGCCAGCAGCCGGACAGTTCAGAACACTGAAGCTTTCTTT
cdr3_aa: CASSRTVQNTEAFF

clone_size: many
d_call: .
j_call: TRBJ1-1
v_call: TRBV30
cdr3_nt: TGTGCCTGGAGTGTAACCATGGGCACTGAAGCTTTCTTT
cdr3_aa: CAWSVTMGTEAFF

clone_size: few
d_call: .
j_call: TRBJ2-2
v_call: TRBV30
cdr3_nt: TGTGCCTGGAAACAGCGAGGGAGCACCGGGGAGCTGTTTTTT
cdr3_aa: CAWKQRGSTGELFF

clone_size: many
d_call: .
j_call: TRBJ2-1
v_call: TRBV7-9
cdr3_nt: TGTGCCAGCAGCTTAGTGGCAGGGGTTAATGAGCAGTTCTTC
cdr3_aa: CASSLVAGVNEQFF

clone_size: .
d_call: .
j_call: TRBJ2-3
v_call: TRBV24-1
cdr3_nt: TGTGCCACCAGTGATTTGCGGTCAGTGAGCACAGATACGCAGTATTTT
cdr3_aa: CATSDLRSVSTDTQYF

clone_size: .
d_call: .
j_call: TRBJ2-1
v_call: TRBV19
cdr3_nt: TGTGCTCCACCCGAGGTCAATGAGCAGTTCTTC
cdr3_aa: CAPPEVNEQFF

clone_size: many
d_call: .
j_call: TRBJ1-1
v_call: TRBV27
cdr3_nt: TGTGCCAGTAGGGGGAGAAACACTGAAGCTTTCTTT
cdr3_aa: CASRGRNTEAFF

clone_size: many
d_call: .
j_call: TRBJ2-7
v_call: TRBV9
cdr3_nt: TGTGCCAGCAGCGTCACAACAGTCGTTGTATACGAGCAGTACTTC
cdr3_aa: CASSVTTVVVYEQYF

clone_size: few
d_call: TRBD2
j_call: TRBJ2-2
v_call: TRBV5-1
cdr3_nt: TGCGCCAGCGGGACTAGTTTGTCCGGGGAGCTGTTTTTT
cdr3_aa: CASGTSLSGELFF

clone_size: many
d_call: TRBD2
j_call: TRBJ2-7
v_call: TRBV27
cdr3_nt: TGTGCCAGCAGCGGGACTAGCGGGAGCTCGTACTACGAGCAGTACTTC
cdr3_aa: CASSGTSGSSYYEQYF

clone_size: many
d_call: TRBD2
j_call: TRBJ2-7
v_call: TRBV20-1
cdr3_nt: TGCAGTGCTCCCGGGACTAGCGGGTACGAGCAGTACTTC
cdr3_aa: CSAPGTSGYEQYF

clone_size: .
d_call: .
j_call: TRBJ1-5
v_call: TRBV5-6
cdr3_nt: TGTGCCAGCAGCCACCAGGGTTACAGCAATCAGCCCCAGCATTTT
cdr3_aa: CASSHQGYSNQPQHF